Following are 14 T cell receptor beta chains from one sample sequenced in a study of blood T cell repertoires in COVID-19 (dated by TCRdb to 2020 to 2022). The library was obtained by the immunoSEQ multiplex PCR assay. What TCRdb holds here is the immuneACCESS table cut down to in-frame rearrangements. Part of the clones is not present; checked against another copy, under half of the missing clones reflect an unresolved V gene, and the others are unexplained. The sample profile shows around 170,000 clones; about four fifths of them were found once. Of the sample, more than 11% falls within the top ten clones. Sequencing was done on a sample of peripheral blood. These receptors were collected from a woman older than 75 with acute or convalescent COVID-19.

The chain joins TRBV25-1 to TRBJ1-1; D is perhaps TRBD1 (6 bases). CDR3 size: 13 residues. The V and J ends lost 6 bases and 5 bases respectively, with 13 bases between them. Germline-derived CDR1 and CDR2 are MGHDK and SYGVNS. The CDR3 DNA reads as TGTGCCAGCAGATCGACAGGAAGAACTGAAGCTTTCTTT. Translated, it gives CASRSTGRTEAFF.

The chain has TRBV14 and TRBJ2-5; 10 bases line up with TRBD2. Germline lookup yields CDR1 SGHDN and CDR2 FVKESK. The CDR3 totals 15 residues. The V gene end was trimmed by 4 bases and the J gene end by 4 bases; junction bases not matched to a gene: 6. The CDR3 DNA reads as TGTGCCAGCAGCCGCCAAACTAGCGGGGCAGAGACCCAGTACTTC. It translates to CASSRQTSGAETQYF.

The chain is built from TRBV5-1 and TRBJ2-2; the match to TRBD2 covers 8 bases. This CDR3 comprises 19 residues. The junction had 15 bases not matched to a gene; V was cut back by 4 bases and J by 1 base. Per germline, CDR1 SGHRS and CDR2 YFSETQ. Here the CDR3 DNA reads TGCGCCAGCAGCAAACATACCAATACCCGGGGGGGGAACACCGGGGAGCTGTTTTTT. Its protein is CASSKHTNTRGGNTGELFF. Full variable domain (missing parts from reference TRBV5-1 and TRBJ2-2): KAGVTQTPRYLIKTRGQQVTLSCSPISGHRSVSWYQQTPGQGLQFLFEYFSETQRNKGNFPGRFSGRQFSNSRSEMNVSTLELGDSALYLCASSKHTNTRGGNTGELFFGEGSRLTVL.

The rearrangement uses TRBV11-2 and TRBJ2-7; TRBD2 agrees at 12 bases. Germline V gene data show CDR1 as SGHAT and CDR2 as FQNNGV. The length of the CDR3 is 16 residues. The trim removed 3 bases at V and 4 bases at J, leaving 7 bases unmatched. The CDR3: CASSFKASGGAYEQYF. DNA for the CDR3: TGTGCCAGCAGCTTTAAAGCTAGCGGGGGGGCTTACGAGCAGTACTTC.

The rearrangement uses TRBV5-1 and TRBJ1-4; D is ambiguous. The CDR3 consists of 15 residues. Germline CDR1 reads SGHRS; CDR2 reads YFSETQ. V lost 1 base and J 2 bases, leaving 9 bases between the germline ends. The CDR3 is CASSLTLSTNEKLFF. The DNA of the CDR3 is TGCGCCAGCAGCTTGACTTTGTCGACTAATGAAAAACTGTTTTTT.

This chain joins TRBV4-2 and TRBJ2-5; 7 bases are shared with TRBD2. V lost 4 bases, J lost 5 bases, and 7 bases stayed unmatched. CDR1 is LGHNA and CDR2 is YNFKEQ in the germline V gene. This CDR3 has 14 amino acids. For the CDR3, the DNA is TGTGCCAGCAGCCTCACGGCAGCGGGGGAGACCCAGTACTTC. It is translated as CASSLTAAGETQYF.

The rearrangement uses TRBV24-1 and TRBJ2-2, with 14 bases matching TRBD2. The CDR3 loop spans 18 amino acids. In germline, CDR1 is KGHDR, CDR2 SFDVKD. Trimming took 4 bases from V and 5 from J; bases not matched to a gene: 8. The CDR3 sequence is CATSDPGTSGSLTGELFF. CDR3 sequence (DNA): TGTGCCACCAGTGACCCCGGGACTAGCGGGAGTTTGACCGGGGAGCTGTTTTTT.

The V gene is TRBV4-2, the J gene TRBJ1-2; D is possibly TRBD1 (6 bases). The CDR3 has 17 residues. CDR1 and CDR2 from the germline V gene are LGHNA and YNFKEQ. Trimming took off 0 bases at V and 1 base at J, with 15 bases between the two ends. The CDR3 here is CASSQDENRALNYGYTF. DNA of the CDR3: TGTGCCAGCAGCCAAGATGAGAACAGGGCCCTTAACTATGGCTACACCTTC.

The chain recombines TRBV27 with TRBJ2-1, with 12 bases identical to TRBD2. Trimming took 7 bases from V and 10 from J; bases not matched to a gene: 11. The CDR3 sequence is 15 residues long. Germline V lookup: CDR1 MNHEY, CDR2 SMNVEV (reference sequence). The DNA of the CDR3 is TGTGCCAGCAAAGGGTCAGCTGGACTAGCGGGGGAGCAGTTCTTC. It codes for CASKGSAGLAGEQFF.

The rearrangement uses TRBV5-1 and TRBJ2-3; 7 bases are a match to TRBD1. The germline V gene encodes CDR1 SGHRS and CDR2 YFSETQ. Germline trimming cut 5 bases from V and 5 bases from J; bases unmatched to any gene: 8. This CDR3 has 14 amino acids. The CDR3 loop is CASSPGTEKDTQYF. Here the CDR3 DNA reads TGCGCCAGCAGTCCCGGGACAGAGAAAGATACGCAGTATTTT. Full variable domain (rest looked up from reference TRBV5-1 and TRBJ2-3): KAGVTQTPRYLIKTRGQQVTLSCSPISGHRSVSWYQQTPGQGLQFLFEYFSETQRNKGNFPGRFSGRQFSNSRSEMNVSTLELGDSALYLCASSPGTEKDTQYFGPGTRLTVL.

The J gene is TRBJ2-7, the V gene TRBV5-5, with a possible D match to TRBD2 (7 bases). V was trimmed by 6 bases and J by 1 base, leaving 17 bases between them. CDR1 is SGHKS, CDR2 YYEKEE, per germline (reference sequence). This CDR3 spans 15 amino acids. The CDR3 is CASTGGTSRSYEQYF. The CDR3 nucleotides read TGTGCCAGCACCGGGGGGACAAGTAGATCCTACGAGCAGTACTTC.

This chain joins TRBV11-3 and TRBJ2-3; tentative D call: TRBD1 (5 bases). V lost 4 bases to trimming and J lost 4 bases, with 9 bases between them. The CDR3 is 13 amino acids. Germline V lookup: CDR1 SGHNT, CDR2 YENEEA. In DNA form, the CDR3 reads TGTGCCAGCAGCTCCCAAGGGGCAGATACGCAGTATTTT. It encodes CASSSQGADTQYF.

V is TRBV30 and J is TRBJ2-6, with a possible D match to TRBD2 (5 bases). Deletions cut 3 bases from V and 3 bases from J, with 27 bases between. Germline assignment: CDR1 GTSNPN and CDR2 SVGIG (reference sequence). The CDR3 is 20 residues long. The CDR3 DNA is TGTGCCTGGAGGAAATCGAGGCGGGCCCAGGTAAGGGTTGGGGCCAACGTCCTGACTTTC. Residues: CAWRKSRRAQVRVGANVLTF.

This chain connects TRBV5-6 to TRBJ1-6, with TRBD1 identical over 11 bases. Germline CDR1 reads SGHDT; CDR2 reads YYEEEE. The CDR3 spans 14 residues. V lost 7 bases to trimming and J lost 7 bases; unmatched junction nucleotides: 4. The CDR3 region is CASSRDRGNSPLHF. As DNA, the CDR3 is TGTGCCAGCTCCCGGGACAGGGGGAATTCACCCCTCCACTTT.